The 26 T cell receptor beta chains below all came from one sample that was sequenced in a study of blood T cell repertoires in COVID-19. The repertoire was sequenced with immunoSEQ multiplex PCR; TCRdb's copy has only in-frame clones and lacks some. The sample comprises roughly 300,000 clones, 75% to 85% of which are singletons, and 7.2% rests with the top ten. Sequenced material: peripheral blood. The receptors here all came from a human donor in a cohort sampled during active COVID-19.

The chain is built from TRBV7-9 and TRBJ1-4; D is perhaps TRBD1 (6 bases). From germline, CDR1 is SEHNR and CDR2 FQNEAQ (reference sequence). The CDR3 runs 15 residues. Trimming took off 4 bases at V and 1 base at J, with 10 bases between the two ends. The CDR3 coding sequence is TGTGCCAGCAGCTCCGGACAGCTAACTAATGAAAAACTGTTTTTT. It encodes CASSSGQLTNEKLFF.

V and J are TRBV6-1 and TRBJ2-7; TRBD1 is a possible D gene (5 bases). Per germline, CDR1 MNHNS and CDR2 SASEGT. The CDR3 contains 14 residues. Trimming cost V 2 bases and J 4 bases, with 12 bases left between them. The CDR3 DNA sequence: TGTGCCAGCAGTGAAATTGGCAGGGTGTACGAGCAGTACTTC. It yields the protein CASSEIGRVYEQYF.

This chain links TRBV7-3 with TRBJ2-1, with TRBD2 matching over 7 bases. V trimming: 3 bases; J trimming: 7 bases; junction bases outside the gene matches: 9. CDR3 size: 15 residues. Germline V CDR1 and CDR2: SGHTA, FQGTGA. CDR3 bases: TGTGCCAGCAGCTTGAGCGGGGATTACCGTAATGAGCAGTTCTTC. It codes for CASSLSGDYRNEQFF.

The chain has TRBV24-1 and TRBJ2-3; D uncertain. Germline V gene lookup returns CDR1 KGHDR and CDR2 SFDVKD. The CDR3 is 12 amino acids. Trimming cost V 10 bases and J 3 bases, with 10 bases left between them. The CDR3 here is CATAAETDTQYF. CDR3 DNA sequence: TGTGCCACTGCCGCGGAGACAGATACGCAGTATTTT.

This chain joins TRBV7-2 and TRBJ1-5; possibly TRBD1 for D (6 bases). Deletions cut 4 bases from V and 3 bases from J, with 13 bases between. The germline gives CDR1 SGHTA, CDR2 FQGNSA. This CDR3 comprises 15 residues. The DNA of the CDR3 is TGTGCCAGCAGCTCCGATGGACAGTACAATCAGCCCCAGCATTTT. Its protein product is CASSSDGQYNQPQHF.

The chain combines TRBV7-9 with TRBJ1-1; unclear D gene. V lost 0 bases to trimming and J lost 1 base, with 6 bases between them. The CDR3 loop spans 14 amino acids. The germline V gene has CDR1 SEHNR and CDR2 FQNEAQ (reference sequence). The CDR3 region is CASSLAAGNTEAFF. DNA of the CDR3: TGTGCCAGCAGCTTAGCGGCGGGGAACACTGAAGCTTTCTTT. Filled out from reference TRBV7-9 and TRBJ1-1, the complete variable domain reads DTGVSQNPRHKITKRGQNVTFRCDPISEHNRLYWYRQTLGQGPEFLTYFQNEAQLEKSRLLSDRFSAERPKGSFSTLEIQRTEQGDSAMYLCASSLAAGNTEAFFGQGTRLTVV.

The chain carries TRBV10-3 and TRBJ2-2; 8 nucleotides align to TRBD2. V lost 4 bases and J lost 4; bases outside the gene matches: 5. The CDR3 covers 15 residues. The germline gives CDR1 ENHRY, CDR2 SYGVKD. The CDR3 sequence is CAISGGGLGTGELFF. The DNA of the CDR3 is TGTGCCATCAGTGGTGGGGGACTAGGCACCGGGGAGCTGTTTTTT.

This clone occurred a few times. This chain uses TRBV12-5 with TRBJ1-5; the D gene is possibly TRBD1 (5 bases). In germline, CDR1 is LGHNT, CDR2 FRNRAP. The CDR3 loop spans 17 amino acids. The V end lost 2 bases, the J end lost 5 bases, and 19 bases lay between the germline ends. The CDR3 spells CASGLKIGGGWHQPQHF. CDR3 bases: TGTGCTAGTGGTTTGAAGATAGGCGGGGGGTGGCATCAGCCCCAGCATTTT.

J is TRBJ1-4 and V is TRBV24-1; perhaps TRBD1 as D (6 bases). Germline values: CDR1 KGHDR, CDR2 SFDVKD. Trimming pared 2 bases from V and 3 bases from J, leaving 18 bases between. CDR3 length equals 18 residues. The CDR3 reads CATSDSKSNRVANEKLFF. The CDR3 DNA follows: TGTGCCACCAGTGATTCCAAAAGTAACAGGGTCGCTAATGAAAAACTGTTTTTT.

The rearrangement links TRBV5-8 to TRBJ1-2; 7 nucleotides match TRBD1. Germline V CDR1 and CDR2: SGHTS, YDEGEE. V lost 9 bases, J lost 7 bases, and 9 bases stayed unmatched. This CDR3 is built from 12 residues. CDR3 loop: CAILKGAIGYTF. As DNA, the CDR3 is TGTGCCATCCTTAAGGGGGCTATTGGCTACACCTTC.

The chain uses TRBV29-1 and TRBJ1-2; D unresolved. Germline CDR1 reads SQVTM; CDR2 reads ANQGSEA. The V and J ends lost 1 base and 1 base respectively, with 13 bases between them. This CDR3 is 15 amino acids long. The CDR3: CSVEVWGGSNYGYTF. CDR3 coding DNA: TGCAGCGTTGAAGTGTGGGGAGGGAGTAACTATGGCTACACCTTC. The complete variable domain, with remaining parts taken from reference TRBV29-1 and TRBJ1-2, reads SAVISQKPSRDICQRGTSLTIQCQVDSQVTMMFWYRQQPGQSLTLIATANQGSEATYESGFVIDKFPISRPNLTFSTLTVSNMSPEDSSIYLCSVEVWGGSNYGYTFGSGTRLTVV.

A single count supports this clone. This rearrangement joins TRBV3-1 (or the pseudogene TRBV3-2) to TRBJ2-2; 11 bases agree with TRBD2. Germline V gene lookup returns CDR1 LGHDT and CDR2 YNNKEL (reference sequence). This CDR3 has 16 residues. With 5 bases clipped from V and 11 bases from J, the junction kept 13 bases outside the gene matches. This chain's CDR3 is CASSEVLAGASGELFF. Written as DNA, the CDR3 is TGTGCCAGCAGCGAAGTACTAGCGGGGGCCTCTGGAGAGCTGTTTTTT.

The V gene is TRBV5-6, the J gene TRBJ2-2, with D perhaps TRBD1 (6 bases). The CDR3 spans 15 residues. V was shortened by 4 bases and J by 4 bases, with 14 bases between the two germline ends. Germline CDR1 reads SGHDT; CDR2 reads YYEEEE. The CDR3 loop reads CASSPGQFFTGELFF. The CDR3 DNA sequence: TGTGCCAGCAGCCCAGGACAGTTTTTCACCGGGGAGCTGTTTTTT. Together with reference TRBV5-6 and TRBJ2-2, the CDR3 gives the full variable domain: DAGVTQSPTHLIKTRGQQVTLRCSPKSGHDTVSWYQQALGQGPQFIFQYYEEEERQRGNFPDRFSGHQFPNYSSELNVNALLLGDSALYLCASSPGQFFTGELFFGEGSRLTVL.

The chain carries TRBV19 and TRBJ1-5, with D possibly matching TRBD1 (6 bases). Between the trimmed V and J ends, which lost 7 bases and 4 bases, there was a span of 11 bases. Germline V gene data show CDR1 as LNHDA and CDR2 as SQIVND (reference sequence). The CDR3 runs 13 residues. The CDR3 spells CASKGQINQPQHF. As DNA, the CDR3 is TGTGCCAGTAAAGGACAGATAAATCAGCCCCAGCATTTT.

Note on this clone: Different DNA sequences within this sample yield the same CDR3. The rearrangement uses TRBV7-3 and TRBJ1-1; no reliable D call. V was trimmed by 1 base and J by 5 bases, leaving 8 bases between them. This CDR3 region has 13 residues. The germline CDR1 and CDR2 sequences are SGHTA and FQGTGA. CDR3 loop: CASSLIPGTEAFF. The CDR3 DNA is TGTGCCAGCAGCTTAATCCCCGGTACTGAAGCTTTCTTT.

The DNA of the CDR3 is TGTGCCAGCAGTGGAAATCAGGGGGCTGGCTATGGCTACACCTTC. The encoded protein is CASSGNQGAGYGYTF. The rearrangement links TRBV2 to TRBJ1-2, with TRBD1 matching 8 bases. The V and J ends lost 4 bases and 4 bases, in that order; junction bases with no gene match: 8. This CDR3 contains 15 residues. CDR1 and CDR2 from the germline V gene are SNHLY and FYNNEI.

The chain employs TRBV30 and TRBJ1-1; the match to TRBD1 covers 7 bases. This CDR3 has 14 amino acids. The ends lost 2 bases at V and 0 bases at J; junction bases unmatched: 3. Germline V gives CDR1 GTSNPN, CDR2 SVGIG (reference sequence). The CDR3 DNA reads TGTGCCTGGAGTCCCGGGACAGTGAACACTGAAGCTTTCTTT. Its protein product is CAWSPGTVNTEAFF.

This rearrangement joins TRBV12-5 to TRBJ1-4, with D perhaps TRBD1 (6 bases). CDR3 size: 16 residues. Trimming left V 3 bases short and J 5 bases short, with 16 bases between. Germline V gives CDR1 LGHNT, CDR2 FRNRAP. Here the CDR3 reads CASGLIIRRGNEKLFF. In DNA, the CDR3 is TGTGCTAGTGGTTTAATTATCAGAAGGGGGAATGAAAAACTGTTTTTT.

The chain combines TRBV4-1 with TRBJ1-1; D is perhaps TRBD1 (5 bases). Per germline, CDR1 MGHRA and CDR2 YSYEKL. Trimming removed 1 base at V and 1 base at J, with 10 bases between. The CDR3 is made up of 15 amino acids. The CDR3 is CASSQATGTNTEAFF. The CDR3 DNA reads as TGCGCCAGCAGCCAAGCAACAGGTACGAACACTGAAGCTTTCTTT.

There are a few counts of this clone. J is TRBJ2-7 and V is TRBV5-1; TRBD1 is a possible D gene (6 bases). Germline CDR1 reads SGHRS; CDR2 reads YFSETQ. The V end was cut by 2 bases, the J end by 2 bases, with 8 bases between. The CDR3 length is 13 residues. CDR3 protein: CASSFGQPYEQYF. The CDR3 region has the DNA TGCGCCAGCAGCTTCGGACAGCCCTACGAGCAGTACTTC.

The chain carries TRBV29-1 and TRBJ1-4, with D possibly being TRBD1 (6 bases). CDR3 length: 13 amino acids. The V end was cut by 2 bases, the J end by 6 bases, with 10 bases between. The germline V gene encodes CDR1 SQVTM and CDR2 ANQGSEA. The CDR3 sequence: CSVETGQDEKLFF. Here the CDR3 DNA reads TGCAGCGTTGAAACAGGGCAGGATGAAAAACTGTTTTTT.

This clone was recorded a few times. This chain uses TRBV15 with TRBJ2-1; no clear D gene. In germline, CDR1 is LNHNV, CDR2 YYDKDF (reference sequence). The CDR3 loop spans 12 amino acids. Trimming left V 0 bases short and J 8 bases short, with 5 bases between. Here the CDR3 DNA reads TGTGCCACCAGCAGAGATATTGATGAGCAGTTCTTC. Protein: CATSRDIDEQFF.

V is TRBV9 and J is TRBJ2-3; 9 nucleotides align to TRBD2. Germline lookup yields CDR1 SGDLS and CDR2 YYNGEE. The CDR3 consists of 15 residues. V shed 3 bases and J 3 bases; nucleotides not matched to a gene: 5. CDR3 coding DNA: TGTGCCAGCAGCGCAACTAGCGGGTTTACAGATACGCAGTATTTT. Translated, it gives CASSATSGFTDTQYF.

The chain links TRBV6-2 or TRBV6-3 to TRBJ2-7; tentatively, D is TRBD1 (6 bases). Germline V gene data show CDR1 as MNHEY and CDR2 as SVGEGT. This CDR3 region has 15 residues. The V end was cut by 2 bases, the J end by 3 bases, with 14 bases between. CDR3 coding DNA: TGTGCCAGCAGTTACGGCAGGGGAATTAACTACGAGCAGTACTTC. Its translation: CASSYGRGINYEQYF.

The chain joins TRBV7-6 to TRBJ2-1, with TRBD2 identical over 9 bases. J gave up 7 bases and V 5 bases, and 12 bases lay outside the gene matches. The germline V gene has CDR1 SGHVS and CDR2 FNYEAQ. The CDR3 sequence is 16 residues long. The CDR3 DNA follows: TGTGCCAGCAGCACGTTGGGAGCGGGGGGTCGAAATGAGCAGTTCTTC. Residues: CASSTLGAGGRNEQFF.

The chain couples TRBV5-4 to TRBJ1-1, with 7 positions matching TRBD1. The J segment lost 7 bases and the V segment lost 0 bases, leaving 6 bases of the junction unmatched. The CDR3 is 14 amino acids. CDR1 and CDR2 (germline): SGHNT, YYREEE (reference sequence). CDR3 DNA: TGTGCCAGCAGCTTGGCAGGGGGGCTTGGTGAAGCTTTCTTT. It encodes CASSLAGGLGEAFF.